This T cell receptor (beta chain) was found in a study of CD8+ T cells in alopecia areata. Overall study context: Treatment with tofacitinib (6 to 18 months) was followed by 6 months off drug.

TCR sequencing used cDNA made by reverse transcription of extracted RNA. Data came from immunoSEQ multiplex PCR; TCRdb stores just in-frame clones and leaves some out. The sample includes approximately 140,000 clones, more than 75% of them seen just once. The CDR3 length is 16 residues. V lost 5 bases, J lost 3 bases, and 7 bases stayed unmatched. CDR1 and CDR2 (germline): SEHNR, FQNEAQ (reference sequence). Findings and limits, study-wide: Normal scalp had lower clonality than lesional scalp, with alopecia totalis/universalis lesions showing this most strongly. Relative to mice, TCR sharing across patients was less clear, a difference possibly HLA-related.

Comment on this clone: Antigen specificity is unknown.

This receptor was identified in a human donor with alopecia areata. This specimen consisted of CD8+ T cells sorted from blood, obtained at week 0. The chain links TRBV7-9 to TRBJ2-3, with 11 bases identical to TRBD1. The CDR3 loop reads CASSDRTGGLTDTQYF. The CDR3 DNA is TGTGCCAGCAGCGACAGGACAGGGGGCTTAACAGATACGCAGTATTTT.